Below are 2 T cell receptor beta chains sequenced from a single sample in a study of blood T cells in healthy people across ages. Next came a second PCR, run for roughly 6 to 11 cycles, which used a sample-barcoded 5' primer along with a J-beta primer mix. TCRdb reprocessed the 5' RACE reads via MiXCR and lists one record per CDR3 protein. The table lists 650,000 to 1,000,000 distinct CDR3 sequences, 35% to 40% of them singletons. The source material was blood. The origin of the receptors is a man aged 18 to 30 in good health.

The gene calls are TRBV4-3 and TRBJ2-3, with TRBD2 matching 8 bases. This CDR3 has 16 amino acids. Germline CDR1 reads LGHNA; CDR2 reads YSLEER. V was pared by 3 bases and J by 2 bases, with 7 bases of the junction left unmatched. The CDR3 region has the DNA TGCGCCAGCAGCCAGGTTCTACTAGCGGCCACAGATACGCAGTATTTT. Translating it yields CASSQVLLAATDTQYF.

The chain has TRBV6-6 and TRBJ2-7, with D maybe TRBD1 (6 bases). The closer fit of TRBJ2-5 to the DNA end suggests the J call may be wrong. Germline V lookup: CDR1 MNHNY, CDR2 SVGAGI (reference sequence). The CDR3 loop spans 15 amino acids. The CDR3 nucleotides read TGTGCCAGCGGTGAGGGGGAACCTAAACAGGAGACCCAGTACTTC. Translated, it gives CASGEGEPKQETQYF.